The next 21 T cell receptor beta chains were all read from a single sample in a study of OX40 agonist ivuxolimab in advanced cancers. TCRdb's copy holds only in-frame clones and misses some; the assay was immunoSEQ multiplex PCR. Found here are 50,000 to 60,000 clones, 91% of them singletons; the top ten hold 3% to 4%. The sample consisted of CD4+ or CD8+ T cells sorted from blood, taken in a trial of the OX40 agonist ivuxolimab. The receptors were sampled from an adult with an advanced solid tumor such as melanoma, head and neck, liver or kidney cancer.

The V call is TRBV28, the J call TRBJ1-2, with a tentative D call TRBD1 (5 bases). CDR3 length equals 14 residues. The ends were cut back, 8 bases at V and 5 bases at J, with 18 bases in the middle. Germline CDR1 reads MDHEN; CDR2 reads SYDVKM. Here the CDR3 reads CASLGVNLSYGYTF. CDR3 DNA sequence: TGTGCCAGCCTAGGGGTTAACCTGTCTTATGGCTACACCTTC.

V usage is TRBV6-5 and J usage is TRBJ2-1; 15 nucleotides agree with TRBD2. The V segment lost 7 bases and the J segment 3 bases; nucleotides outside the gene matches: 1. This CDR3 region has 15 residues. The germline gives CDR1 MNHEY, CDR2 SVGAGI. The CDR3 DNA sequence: TGTGCCAGCACGGGACTAGCGGGAGGCTACAATGAGCAGTTCTTC. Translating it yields CASTGLAGGYNEQFF.

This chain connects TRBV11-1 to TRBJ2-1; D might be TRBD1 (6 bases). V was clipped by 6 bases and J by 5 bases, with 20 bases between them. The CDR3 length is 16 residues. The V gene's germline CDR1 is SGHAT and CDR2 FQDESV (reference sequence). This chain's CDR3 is CASSFSAGDLNNEQFF. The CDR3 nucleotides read TGTGCCAGCAGTTTCAGCGCAGGGGATCTAAACAATGAGCAGTTCTTC.

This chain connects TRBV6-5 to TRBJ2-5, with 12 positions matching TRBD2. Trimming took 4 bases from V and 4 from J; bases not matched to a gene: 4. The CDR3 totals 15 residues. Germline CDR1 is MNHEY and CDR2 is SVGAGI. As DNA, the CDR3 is TGTGCCAGCAGTTCCCGACTAGCGGGAGTAGAGACCCAGTACTTC. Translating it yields CASSSRLAGVETQYF.

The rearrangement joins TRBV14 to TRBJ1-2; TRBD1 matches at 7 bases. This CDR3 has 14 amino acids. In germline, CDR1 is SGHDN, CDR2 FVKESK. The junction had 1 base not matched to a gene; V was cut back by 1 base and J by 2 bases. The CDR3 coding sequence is TGTGCCAGCAGCCAAGGACAGGGAAACTATGGCTACACCTTC. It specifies CASSQGQGNYGYTF.

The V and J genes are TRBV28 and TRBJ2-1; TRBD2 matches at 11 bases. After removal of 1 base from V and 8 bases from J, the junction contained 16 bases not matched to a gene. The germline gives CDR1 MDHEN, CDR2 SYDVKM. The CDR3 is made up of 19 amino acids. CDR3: CASSLFLVTSGRRGDEQFF. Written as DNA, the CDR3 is TGTGCCAGCAGTTTATTTTTAGTCACTAGCGGGAGACGAGGCGATGAGCAGTTCTTC.

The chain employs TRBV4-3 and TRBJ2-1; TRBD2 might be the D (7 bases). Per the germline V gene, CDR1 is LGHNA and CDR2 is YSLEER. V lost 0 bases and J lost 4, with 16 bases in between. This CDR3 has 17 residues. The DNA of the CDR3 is TGCGCCAGCAGCCAAGACGGCGTGAGGGGGGGATACAATGAGCAGTTCTTC. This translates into CASSQDGVRGGYNEQFF.

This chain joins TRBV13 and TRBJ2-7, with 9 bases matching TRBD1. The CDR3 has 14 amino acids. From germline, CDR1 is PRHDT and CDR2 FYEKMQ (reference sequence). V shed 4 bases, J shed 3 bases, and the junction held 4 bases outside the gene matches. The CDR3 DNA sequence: TGTGCCAGCAGCTCCGGACAGGGGTTCTACGAGCAGTACTTC. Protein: CASSSGQGFYEQYF.

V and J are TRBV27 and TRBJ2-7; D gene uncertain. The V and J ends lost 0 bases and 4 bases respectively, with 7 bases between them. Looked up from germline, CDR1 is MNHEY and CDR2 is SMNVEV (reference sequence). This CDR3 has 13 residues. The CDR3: CASSLSDGYEQYF. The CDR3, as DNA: TGTGCCAGCAGTTTATCGGATGGGTACGAGCAGTACTTC.

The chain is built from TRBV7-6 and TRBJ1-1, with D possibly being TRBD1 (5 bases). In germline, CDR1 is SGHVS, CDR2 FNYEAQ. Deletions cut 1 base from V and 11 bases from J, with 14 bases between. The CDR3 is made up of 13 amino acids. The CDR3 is CASSLEGLGEAFF. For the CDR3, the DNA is TGTGCCAGCAGCTTAGAAGGGTTAGGGGAGGCTTTCTTT. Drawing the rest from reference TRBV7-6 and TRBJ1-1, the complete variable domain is GAGVSQSPRYKVTKRGQDVALRCDPISGHVSLYWYRQALGQGPEFLTYFNYEAQQDKSGLPNDRFSAERPEGSISTLTIQRTEQRDSAMYRCASSLEGLGEAFFGQGTRLTVV.

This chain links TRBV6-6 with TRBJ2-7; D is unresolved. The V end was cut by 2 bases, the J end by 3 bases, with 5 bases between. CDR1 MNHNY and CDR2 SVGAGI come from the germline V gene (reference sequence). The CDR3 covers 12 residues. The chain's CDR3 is CASSYSNYEQYF. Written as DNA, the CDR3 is TGTGCCAGCAGTTACAGCAACTACGAGCAGTACTTC.

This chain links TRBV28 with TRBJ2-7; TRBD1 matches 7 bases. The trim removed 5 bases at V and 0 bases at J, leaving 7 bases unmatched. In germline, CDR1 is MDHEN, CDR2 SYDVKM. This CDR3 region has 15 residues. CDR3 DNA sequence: TGTGCCAGCAGTGGGGGACAGAGGAGCTCCTACGAGCAGTACTTC. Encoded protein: CASSGGQRSSYEQYF.

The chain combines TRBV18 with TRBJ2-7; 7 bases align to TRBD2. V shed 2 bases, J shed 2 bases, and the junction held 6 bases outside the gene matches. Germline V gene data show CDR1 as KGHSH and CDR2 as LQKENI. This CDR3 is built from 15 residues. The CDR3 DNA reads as TGTGCCAGCTCACCAACGGCGGGAGAAACCTACGAGCAGTACTTC. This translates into CASSPTAGETYEQYF. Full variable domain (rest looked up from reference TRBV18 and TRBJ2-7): NAGVMQNPRHLVRRRGQEARLRCSPMKGHSHVYWYRQLPEEGLKFMVYLQKENIIDESGMPKERFSAEFPKEGPSILRIQQVVRGDSAAYFCASSPTAGETYEQYFGPGTRLTVT.

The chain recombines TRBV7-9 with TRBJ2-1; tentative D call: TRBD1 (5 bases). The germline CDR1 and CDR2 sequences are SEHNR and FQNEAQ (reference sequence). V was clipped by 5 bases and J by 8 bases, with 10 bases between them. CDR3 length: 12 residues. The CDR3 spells CASSRTLDEQFF. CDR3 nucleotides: TGTGCCAGCAGCAGGACACTCGATGAGCAGTTCTTC.

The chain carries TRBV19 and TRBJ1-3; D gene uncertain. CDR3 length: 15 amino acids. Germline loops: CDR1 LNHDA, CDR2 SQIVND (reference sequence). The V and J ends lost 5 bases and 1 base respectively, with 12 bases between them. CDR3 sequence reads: CASSPSSNSGNTIYF. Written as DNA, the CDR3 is TGTGCCAGTAGTCCGTCAAGTAATTCTGGAAACACCATATATTTT.

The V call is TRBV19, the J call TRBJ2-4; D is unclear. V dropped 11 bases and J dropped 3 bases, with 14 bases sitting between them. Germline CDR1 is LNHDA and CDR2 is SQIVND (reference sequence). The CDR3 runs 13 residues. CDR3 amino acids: CAVSEGNKNIQYF. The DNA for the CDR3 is TGTGCCGTCAGCGAAGGTAACAAAAACATTCAGTACTTC.

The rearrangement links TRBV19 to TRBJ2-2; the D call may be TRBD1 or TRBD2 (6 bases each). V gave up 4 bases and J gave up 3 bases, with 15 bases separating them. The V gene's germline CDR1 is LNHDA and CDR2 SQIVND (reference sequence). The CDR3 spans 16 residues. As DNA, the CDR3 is TGTGCCAGTAGTACCACCGGGGGCGGATACACCGGGGAGCTGTTTTTT. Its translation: CASSTTGGGYTGELFF.

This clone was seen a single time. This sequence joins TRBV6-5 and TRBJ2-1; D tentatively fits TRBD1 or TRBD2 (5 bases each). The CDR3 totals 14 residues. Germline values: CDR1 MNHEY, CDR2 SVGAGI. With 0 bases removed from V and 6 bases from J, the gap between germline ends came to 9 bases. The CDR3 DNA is TGTGCCAGCAGTTACTCGAGGGGTGGCAATGAGCAGTTCTTC. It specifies CASSYSRGGNEQFF.

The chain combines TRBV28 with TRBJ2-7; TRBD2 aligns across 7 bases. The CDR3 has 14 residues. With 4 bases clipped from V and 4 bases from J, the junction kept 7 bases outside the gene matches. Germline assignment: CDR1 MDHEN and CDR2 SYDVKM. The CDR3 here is CASSSGEGQYEQYF. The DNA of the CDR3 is TGTGCCAGCAGTTCGGGGGAGGGTCAGTACGAGCAGTACTTC.

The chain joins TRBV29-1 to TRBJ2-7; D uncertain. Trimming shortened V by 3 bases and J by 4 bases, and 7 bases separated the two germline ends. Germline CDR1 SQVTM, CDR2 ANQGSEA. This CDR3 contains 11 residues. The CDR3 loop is CSVELEYEQYF. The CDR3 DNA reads TGCAGCGTTGAGTTGGAATACGAGCAGTACTTC.

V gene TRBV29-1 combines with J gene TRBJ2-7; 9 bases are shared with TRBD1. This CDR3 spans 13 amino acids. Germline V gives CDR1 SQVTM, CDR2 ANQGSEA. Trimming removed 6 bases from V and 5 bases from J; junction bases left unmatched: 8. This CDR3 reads CSVFGDRENEQYF. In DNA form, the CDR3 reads TGCAGCGTCTTTGGGGACAGGGAGAACGAGCAGTACTTC.